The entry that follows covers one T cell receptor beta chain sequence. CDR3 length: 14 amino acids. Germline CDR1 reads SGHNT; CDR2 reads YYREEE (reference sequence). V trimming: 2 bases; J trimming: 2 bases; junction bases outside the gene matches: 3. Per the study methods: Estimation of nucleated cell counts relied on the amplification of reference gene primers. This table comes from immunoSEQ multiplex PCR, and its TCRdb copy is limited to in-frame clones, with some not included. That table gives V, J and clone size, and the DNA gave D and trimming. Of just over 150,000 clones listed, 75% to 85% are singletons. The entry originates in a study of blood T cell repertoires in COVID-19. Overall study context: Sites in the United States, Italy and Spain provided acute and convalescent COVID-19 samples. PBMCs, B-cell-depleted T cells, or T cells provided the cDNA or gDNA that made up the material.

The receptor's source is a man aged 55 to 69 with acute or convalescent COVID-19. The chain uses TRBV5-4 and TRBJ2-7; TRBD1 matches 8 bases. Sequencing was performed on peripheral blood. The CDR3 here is CASSFDRGPYEQYF. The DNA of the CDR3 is TGTGCCAGCAGCTTCGACAGGGGCCCCTACGAGCAGTACTTC.